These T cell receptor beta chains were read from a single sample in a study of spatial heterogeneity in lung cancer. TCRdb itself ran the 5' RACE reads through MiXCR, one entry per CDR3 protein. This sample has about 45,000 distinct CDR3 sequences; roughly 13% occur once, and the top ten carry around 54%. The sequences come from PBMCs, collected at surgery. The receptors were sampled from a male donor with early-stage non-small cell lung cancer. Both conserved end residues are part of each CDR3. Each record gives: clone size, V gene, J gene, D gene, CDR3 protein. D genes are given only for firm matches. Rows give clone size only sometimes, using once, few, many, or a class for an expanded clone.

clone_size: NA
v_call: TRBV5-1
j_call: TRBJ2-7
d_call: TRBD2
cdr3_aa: CASSLLAGVSSYEQYF

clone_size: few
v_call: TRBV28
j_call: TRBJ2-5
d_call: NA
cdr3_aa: CASSLPSVPETQYF

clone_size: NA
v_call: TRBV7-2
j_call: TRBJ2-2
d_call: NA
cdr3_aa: CANILTPGVNTGELFF

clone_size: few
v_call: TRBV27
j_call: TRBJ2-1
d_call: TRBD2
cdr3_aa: CASSGGGTSGSSYNEQFF

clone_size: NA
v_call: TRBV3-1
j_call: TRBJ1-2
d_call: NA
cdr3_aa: CASSQDAQSYGYTF

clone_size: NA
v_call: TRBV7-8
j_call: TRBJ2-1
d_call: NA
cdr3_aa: CASSFRAIIPPDNEQFF

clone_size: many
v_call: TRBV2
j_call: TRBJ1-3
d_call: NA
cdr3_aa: CASSEGRPGNTIYF

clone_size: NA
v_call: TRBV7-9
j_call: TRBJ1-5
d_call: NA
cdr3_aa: CASSKQGSGNQPQHF

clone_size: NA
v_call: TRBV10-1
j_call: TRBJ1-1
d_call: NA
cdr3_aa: CASSERARPEAFF

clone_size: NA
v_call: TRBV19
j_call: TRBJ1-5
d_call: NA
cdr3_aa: CASSMGMPSQHF

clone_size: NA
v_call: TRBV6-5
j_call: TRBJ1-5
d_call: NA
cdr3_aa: CASSLESVGRPQHF

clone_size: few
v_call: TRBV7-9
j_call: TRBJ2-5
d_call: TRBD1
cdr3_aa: CASSLIVQGAKETQYF

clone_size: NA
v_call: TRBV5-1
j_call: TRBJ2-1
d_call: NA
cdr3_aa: CASTKERADNEQFF

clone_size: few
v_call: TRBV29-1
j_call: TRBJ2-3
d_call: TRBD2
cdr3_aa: CSVKGLAGGSTDTQYF

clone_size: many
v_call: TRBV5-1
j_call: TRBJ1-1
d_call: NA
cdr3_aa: CASSLAQGQATEAFF

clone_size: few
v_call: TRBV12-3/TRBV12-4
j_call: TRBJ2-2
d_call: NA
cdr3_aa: CASSPDTRGTGELFF

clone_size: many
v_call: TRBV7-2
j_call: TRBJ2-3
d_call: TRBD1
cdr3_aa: CASSRTGGTDTQYF

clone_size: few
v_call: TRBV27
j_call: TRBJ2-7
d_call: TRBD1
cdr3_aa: CASSPLLRDRPVNEQYF

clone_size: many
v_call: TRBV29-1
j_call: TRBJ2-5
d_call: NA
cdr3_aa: CSVDTEGETQYF

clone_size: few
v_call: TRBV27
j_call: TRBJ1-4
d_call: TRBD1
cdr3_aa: CASSRGTDLTTNEKLFF

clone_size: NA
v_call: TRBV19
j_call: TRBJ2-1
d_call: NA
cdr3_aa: CASSIHAEYNEQFF

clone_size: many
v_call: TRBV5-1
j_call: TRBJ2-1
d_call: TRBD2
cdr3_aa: CASSFVAGSSEQFF

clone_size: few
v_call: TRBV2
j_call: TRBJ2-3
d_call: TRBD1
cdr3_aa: CASRRTGESDTQYF

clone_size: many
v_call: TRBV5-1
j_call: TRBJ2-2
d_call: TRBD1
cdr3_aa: CASSLRTGSTGELFF

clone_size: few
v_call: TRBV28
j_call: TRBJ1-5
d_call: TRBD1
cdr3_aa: CASSSDRVRNQPQHF

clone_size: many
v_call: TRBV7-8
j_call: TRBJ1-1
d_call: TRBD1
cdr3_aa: CASSLGRGLGYTEAFF

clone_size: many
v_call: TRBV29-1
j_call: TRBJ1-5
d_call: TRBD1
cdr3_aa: CSVIQGGNQPQHF

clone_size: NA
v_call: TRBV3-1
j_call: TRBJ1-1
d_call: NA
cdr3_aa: CASSPPGRAMNTEAFF

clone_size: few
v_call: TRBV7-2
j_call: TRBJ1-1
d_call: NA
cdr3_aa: CASSLEGTTPMEAFF

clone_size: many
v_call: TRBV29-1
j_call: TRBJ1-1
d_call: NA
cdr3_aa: CSVGGAPWGTEAFF

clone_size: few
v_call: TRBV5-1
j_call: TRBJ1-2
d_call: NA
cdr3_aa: CASSLEWEKSGGYTF

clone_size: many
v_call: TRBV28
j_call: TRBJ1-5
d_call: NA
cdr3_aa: CASSLTGIVSNQPQHF

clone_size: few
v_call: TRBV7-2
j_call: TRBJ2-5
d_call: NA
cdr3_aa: CASSLAGNREETQYF

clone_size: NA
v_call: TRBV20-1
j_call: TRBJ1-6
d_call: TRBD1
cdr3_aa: CSALESGGNSPLHF

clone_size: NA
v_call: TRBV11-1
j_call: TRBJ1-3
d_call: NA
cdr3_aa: CASSADIGNTIYF

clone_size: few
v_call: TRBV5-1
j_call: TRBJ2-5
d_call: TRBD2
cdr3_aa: CASSLRASGQETQYF

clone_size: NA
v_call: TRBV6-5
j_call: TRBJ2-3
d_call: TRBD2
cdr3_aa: CASSVAGARMGTQYF

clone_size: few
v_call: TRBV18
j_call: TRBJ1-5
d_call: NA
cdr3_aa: CASSPSSDSNQPQHF

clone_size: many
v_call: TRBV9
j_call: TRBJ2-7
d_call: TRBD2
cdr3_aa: CASSVLLADNKQYF

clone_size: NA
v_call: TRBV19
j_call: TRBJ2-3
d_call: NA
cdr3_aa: CASSIWQESTDTQYF